The 12 T cell receptor beta chains reported below all come from one sample, sequenced in a study of CD8+ T cells in alopecia areata. The authors extracted RNA and reverse transcribed it into cDNA as the sequencing template. Repertoires were generated with immunoSEQ multiplex PCR, while TCRdb's copy carries only in-frame clones and drops some. The sample has more than 90,000 clones, none seen only once; the top ten hold roughly a fifth. Sequencing was performed on lesional skin. These receptors were obtained from a C3H/HeJ mouse with alopecia areata. This mouse strain has H2-k as its MHC haplotype.

This clone has ten or more counts. Gene names are the mouse ones. The CDR3 end is not reached by the read, which stops 4 residues before it; the germline J gene fills it in. The chain couples TRBV13-3 to TRBJ2-5, with D unresolved. The V end was cut by 2 bases, the J end by 1 base, with 8 bases between. Germline V gene sequence: CDR1 NNHDY, CDR2 SYVADS. The CDR3 is made up of 14 amino acids. This CDR3 is CASSDQQHQDTQYF. The sequenced part of the CDR3 DNA is TGTGCCAGCAGTGACCAACAGCACCAAGAC.

Points on this clone: Gene names are mouse gene names. CDR3 loop: CASSITGINAEQFF. The sequenced CDR3 bases are TGTGCCAGCAGTATAACAGGGATAAATGCT. The rearrangement links TRBV19 to TRBJ2-1; a possible D gene is TRBD1 (6 bases). Read coverage stops 4 residues before the CDR3 terminus; the germline J gene supplies the remainder. The ends were cut back, 1 base at V and 5 bases at J, with 10 bases in the middle. From germline, CDR1 is FNHDT and CDR2 SITEND (reference sequence). The CDR3 sequence is 14 residues long.

This clone turned up a few times. Gene names are the mouse ones. Coverage ceases 4 residues before the CDR3 finishes, and the germline J gene fills in the end. V is TRBV13-1 and J is TRBJ2-7; 9 nucleotides match TRBD2. The germline V gene encodes CDR1 NSHNY and CDR2 SYGAGN. The CDR3 loop spans 12 amino acids. V shed 9 bases, J shed 1 base, and the junction held 2 bases outside the gene matches. The sequenced CDR3 bases are TGTGCCACCGGGACTGGGTCCTAT. As protein: CATGTGSY. The whole CDR3 sequence reads CATGTGSYEQYF.

This clone was found a few times. TCRdb gives a protein that differs at residue 12 from what the DNA encodes, so the protein here is translated from the DNA. Mouse names are used for the genes. The chain's CDR3 is CASSWDSQYNSPLYF. The covered CDR3 bases are TGTGCCAGCAGTTGGGACAGTCAATATAATTCGCCC. This chain links TRBV13-3 with TRBJ1-6; TRBD1 matches at 7 bases. From the germline J gene comes the end of the CDR3, since the read stops 3 residues before it. Being an ORF, TRBJ1-6 has a function that is uncertain. Germline V gene data show CDR1 as NNHDY and CDR2 as SYVADS. V lost 4 bases to trimming and J lost 4 bases; unmatched junction nucleotides: 5. The length of the CDR3 is 15 residues.

This clone has just a few counts. All gene names here are mouse names. With the read ending 4 residues before the CDR3 end, the germline J gene is used to fill in that end. V gene TRBV13-3 combines with J gene TRBJ1-1, with D possibly TRBD1 on 6 matching bases. The V end lost 3 bases, the J end lost 1 base, and 13 bases lay between the germline ends. Germline V lookup: CDR1 NNHDY, CDR2 SYVADS. The CDR3 covers 15 residues. The sequenced CDR3 bases are TGTGCCAGCAGTGGGTCCCGGGACAAAAACACA. It yields the protein CASSGSRDKNT. The CDR3, in full, reads CASSGSRDKNTEVFF.

On this clone: Gene and germline names: mouse. The read ends 4 residues early relative to the CDR3; the germline J gene fills the gap. The chain carries TRBV1 and TRBJ2-1; 7 positions agree with TRBD2. CDR3 length: 15 residues. Germline V gene lookup returns CDR1 NSQYPW and CDR2 LRSPGD (reference sequence). J gave up 4 bases and V 0 bases, and 3 bases lay outside the gene matches. The sequenced CDR3 bases are TGCACCTGCAGTGCAGATGCGGGGGGGTATGCT. Its protein is CTCSADAGGYA. In full, the CDR3 reads CTCSADAGGYAEQFF.

This clone was recorded a few times. Germline and genes here are mouse. The sequenced fragment ends 4 residues before the CDR3 boundary, so the rest is inferred from the germline J gene. The chain combines TRBV13-1 with TRBJ1-2, with 10 nucleotides matching TRBD1. CDR3 length: 12 residues. Looked up from germline, CDR1 is NSHNY and CDR2 is SYGAGN. CDR3 DNA (partial): TGTGCCAGCAGGGGACAGGGGTCC. Protein: CASRGQGS. The whole CDR3 protein reads CASRGQGSDYTF.

Remarks on this clone: The gene names given are mouse names. Sequencing ends 4 residues short of the CDR3 end; the germline J gene provides the rest. This sequence joins TRBV16 and TRBJ2-7; 7 nucleotides match TRBD2. Germline-derived CDR1 and CDR2 are SGHSA and FRNQAP. The CDR3 loop spans 13 amino acids. J gave up 2 bases and V 4 bases, and 2 bases lay outside the gene matches. Partial CDR3 DNA: TGTGCAAGCAGCTACGGACTGGCCTAT. As protein: CASSYGLAY. The entire CDR3 is CASSYGLAYEQYF.

Comment on this clone: Each gene name is a mouse one. The sequence runs out 4 residues before the end of the CDR3; the remainder is reconstructed from the germline J gene. V gene TRBV13-1 combines with J gene TRBJ1-4, with TRBD1 matching 7 bases. The CDR3 is 15 amino acids. The V gene's germline CDR1 is NSHNY and CDR2 SYGAGN. The DNA read from the CDR3 is TGTGCCAGCAGTTATGAGGGGGCGGGTGGCGAA. This sequence encodes CASSYEGAGGE. The complete CDR3 sequence is CASSYEGAGGERLFF.

In the case of this clone: Germline and genes: mouse. The sequence runs out 4 residues before the end of the CDR3; the remainder is reconstructed from the germline J gene. This rearrangement joins TRBV13-3 to TRBJ2-1; 8 nucleotides agree with TRBD2. The CDR3 spans 16 residues. With V trimmed by 1 base and J by 0 bases, 3 bases remained unmatched. Germline V gene lookup returns CDR1 NNHDY and CDR2 SYVADS. This CDR3 reads CASSDLGGDNYAEQFF. The DNA read from the CDR3 is TGTGCCAGCAGTGATCTGGGGGGAGATAACTATGCT.

About this clone itself: Gene names and germline refer to mouse. Coverage ceases 4 residues before the CDR3 finishes, and the germline J gene fills in the end. The rearrangement joins TRBV19 to TRBJ1-2; D is ambiguous. Germline V lookup: CDR1 FNHDT, CDR2 SITEND (reference sequence). The CDR3 is made up of 14 amino acids. The V end was cut by 2 bases, the J end by 0 bases, with 8 bases between. The CDR3 spells CASSMVNSNSDYTF. The part of the CDR3 DNA that was read is TGTGCCAGCAGTATGGTCAACTCAAACTCC.

This clone was counted ten times or more. Gene names are the mouse ones. The CDR3 end falls 4 residues outside the read, so it is completed with the germline J gene. The gene calls are TRBV13-3 and TRBJ1-4; 9 positions match TRBD1. The CDR3 has 13 residues. Germline CDR1 reads NNHDY; CDR2 reads SYVADS. Unmatched junction bases numbered 3, after V lost 9 bases and J lost 3 bases. The CDR3 bases that were read are TGTGCCACGGGGACAGGGACCAACGAA. Its translation is CATGTGTNE. The full CDR3 sequence reads CATGTGTNERLFF.